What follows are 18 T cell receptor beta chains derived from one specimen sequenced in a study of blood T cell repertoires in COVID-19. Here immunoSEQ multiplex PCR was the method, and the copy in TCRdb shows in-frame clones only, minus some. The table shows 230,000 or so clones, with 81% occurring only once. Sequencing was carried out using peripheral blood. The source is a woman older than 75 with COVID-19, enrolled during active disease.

The CDR3 spells CASSPVGAIDNEQFF. The DNA for the CDR3 is TGTGCCAGCTCACCGGTTGGGGCTATTGACAATGAGCAGTTCTTC. The chain links TRBV18 to TRBJ2-1, with a weak D call TRBD1 (5 bases). With 3 bases removed from V and 5 bases from J, the gap between germline ends came to 14 bases. This CDR3 is built from 15 residues. The V gene's germline CDR1 is KGHSH and CDR2 LQKENI.

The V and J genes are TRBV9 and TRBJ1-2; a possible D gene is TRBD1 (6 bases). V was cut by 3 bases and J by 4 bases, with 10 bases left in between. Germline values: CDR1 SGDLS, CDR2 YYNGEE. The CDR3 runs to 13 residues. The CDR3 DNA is TGTGCCAGCAGCGGGACAGTCGGCTATGGCTACACCTTC. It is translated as CASSGTVGYGYTF.

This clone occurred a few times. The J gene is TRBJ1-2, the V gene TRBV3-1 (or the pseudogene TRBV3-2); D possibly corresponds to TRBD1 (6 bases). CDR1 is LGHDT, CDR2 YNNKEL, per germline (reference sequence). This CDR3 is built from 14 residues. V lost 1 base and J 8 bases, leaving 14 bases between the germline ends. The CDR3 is CASSQVDETGGYTF. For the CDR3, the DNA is TGTGCCAGCAGCCAAGTGGACGAGACAGGCGGCTACACCTTC.

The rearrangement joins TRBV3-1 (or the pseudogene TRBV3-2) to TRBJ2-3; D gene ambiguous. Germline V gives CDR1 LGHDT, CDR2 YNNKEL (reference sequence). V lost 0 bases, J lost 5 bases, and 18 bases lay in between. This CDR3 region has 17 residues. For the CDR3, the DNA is TGTGCCAGCAGCCAAGATCGCGGATGGTCCCAAGGAGATACGCAGTATTTT. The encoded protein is CASSQDRGWSQGDTQYF.

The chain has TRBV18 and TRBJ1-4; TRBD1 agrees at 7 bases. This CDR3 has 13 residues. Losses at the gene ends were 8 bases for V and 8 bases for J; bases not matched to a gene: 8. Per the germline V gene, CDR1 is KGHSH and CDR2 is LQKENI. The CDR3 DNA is TGTGCCAGCCGACAGGGTTTACAAGAAAAACTGTTTTTT. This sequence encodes CASRQGLQEKLFF.

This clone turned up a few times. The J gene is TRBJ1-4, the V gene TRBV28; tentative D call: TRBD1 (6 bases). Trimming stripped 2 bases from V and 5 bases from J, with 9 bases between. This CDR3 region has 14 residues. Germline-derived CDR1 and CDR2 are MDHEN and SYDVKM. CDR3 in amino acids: CASSLRGNNEKLFF. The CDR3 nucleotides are TGTGCCAGCAGTTTAAGGGGGAACAATGAAAAACTGTTTTTT. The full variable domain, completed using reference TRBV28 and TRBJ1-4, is DVKVTQSSRYLVKRTGEKVFLECVQDMDHENMFWYRQDPGLGLRLIYFSYDVKMKEKGDIPEGYSVSREKKERFSLILESASTNQTSMYLCASSLRGNNEKLFFGSGTQLSVL.

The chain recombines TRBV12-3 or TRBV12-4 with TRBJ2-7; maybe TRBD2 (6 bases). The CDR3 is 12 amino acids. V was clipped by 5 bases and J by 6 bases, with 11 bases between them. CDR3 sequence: CASSRGTSEQYF. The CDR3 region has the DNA TGTGCCAGCAGTCGGGGGACGAGCGAGCAGTACTTC.

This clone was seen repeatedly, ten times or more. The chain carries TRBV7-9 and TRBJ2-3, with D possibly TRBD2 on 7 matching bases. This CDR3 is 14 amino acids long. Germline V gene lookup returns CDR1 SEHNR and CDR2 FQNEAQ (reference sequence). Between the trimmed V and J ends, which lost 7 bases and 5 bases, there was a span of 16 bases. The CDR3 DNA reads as TGTGCCAGCAACGAGGGGGGGTCAGGAGATACGCAGTATTTT. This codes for CASNEGGSGDTQYF.

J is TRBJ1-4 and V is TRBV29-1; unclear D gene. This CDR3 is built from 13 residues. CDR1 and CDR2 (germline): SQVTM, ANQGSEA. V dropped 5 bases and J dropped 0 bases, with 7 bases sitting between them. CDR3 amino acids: CSVRSATNEKLFF. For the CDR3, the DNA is TGCAGCGTTCGCAGTGCAACTAATGAAAAACTGTTTTTT.

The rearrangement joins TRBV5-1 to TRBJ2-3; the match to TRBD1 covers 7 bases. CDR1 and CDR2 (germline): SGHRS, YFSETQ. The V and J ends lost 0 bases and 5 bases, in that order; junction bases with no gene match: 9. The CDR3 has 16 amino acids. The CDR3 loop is CASSLVGTEYGDTQYF. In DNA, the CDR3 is TGCGCCAGCAGCTTGGTGGGGACAGAATACGGAGATACGCAGTATTTT.

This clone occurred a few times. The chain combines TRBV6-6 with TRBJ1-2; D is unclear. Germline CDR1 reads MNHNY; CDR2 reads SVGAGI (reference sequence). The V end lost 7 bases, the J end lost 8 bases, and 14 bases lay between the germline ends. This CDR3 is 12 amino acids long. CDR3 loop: CASTTKTSGYTF. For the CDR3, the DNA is TGTGCCAGCACTACCAAGACAAGCGGCTACACCTTC.

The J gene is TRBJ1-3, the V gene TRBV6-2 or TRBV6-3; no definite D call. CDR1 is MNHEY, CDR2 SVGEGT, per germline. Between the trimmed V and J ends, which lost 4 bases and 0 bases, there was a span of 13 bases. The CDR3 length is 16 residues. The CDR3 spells CASSLLGVNSGNTIYF. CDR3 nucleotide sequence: TGTGCCAGCAGTTTATTGGGCGTTAACTCTGGAAACACCATATATTTT.

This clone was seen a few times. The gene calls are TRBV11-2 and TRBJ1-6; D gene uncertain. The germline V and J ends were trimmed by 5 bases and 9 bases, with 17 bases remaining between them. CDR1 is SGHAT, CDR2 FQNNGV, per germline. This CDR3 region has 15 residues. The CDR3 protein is CASSPRSGRSSPLHF. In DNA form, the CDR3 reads TGTGCCAGCAGCCCTCGAAGTGGTCGTAGTTCACCCCTCCACTTT.

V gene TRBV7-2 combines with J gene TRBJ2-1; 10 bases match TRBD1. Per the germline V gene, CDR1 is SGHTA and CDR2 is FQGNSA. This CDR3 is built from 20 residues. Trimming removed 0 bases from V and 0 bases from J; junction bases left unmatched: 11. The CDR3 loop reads CASSLASGQGFFSSYNEQFF. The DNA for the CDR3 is TGTGCCAGCAGCTTAGCCTCGGGACAGGGGTTTTTTAGCTCCTACAATGAGCAGTTCTTC.

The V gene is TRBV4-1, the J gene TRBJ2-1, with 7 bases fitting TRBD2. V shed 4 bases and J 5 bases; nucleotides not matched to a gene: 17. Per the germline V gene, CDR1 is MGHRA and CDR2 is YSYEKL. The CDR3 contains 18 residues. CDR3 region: CASSRLLLGGGSDNEQFF. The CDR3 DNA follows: TGCGCCAGCAGCCGCCTGCTCTTGGGCGGGGGATCGGACAATGAGCAGTTCTTC.

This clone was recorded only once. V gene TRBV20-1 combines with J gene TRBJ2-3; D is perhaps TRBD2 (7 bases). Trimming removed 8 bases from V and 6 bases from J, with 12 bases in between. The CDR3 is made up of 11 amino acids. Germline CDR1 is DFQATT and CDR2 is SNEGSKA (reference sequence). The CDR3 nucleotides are TGCAGTACAAGGGGGGGGGATACGCAGTATTTT. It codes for CSTRGGDTQYF.

The CDR3 sequence is CASSLRAGGNDYGYTF. Here the CDR3 DNA reads TGTGCCAGCAGCTTAAGAGCAGGGGGAAATGACTATGGCTACACCTTC. This chain links TRBV7-3 with TRBJ1-2, with 7 bases fitting TRBD1. The CDR3 is 16 amino acids. Germline V lookup: CDR1 SGHTA, CDR2 FQGTGA. The junction had 8 bases not matched to a gene; V was cut back by 1 base and J by 3 bases.

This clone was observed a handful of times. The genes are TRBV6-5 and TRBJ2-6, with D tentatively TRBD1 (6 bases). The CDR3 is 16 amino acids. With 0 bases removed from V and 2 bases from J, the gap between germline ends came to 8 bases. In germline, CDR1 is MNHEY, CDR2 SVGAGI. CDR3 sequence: CASSYSRDTGANVLTF. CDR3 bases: TGTGCCAGCAGTTACTCGAGGGACACTGGGGCCAACGTCCTGACTTTC.